These 11 T cell receptor beta chains were all obtained from the same sample, sequenced in a study of technical replicates of blood from several donors. Assay used: immunoSEQ multiplex PCR; TCRdb lists only in-frame clones, some missing. The repertoire consists of about 84,000 clones, with about 98% occurring once and the leading ten covering approximately 0.15%. The specimen was T cells isolated from PBMCs. The receptor source for this set is a human donor in good health.

CDR3 sequence (DNA): TGCGCCAGCAGCTGGGGACTAGCGGGAGCGGATGAGCAGTTCTTC. Its translation is CASSWGLAGADEQFF. J is TRBJ2-1 and V is TRBV5-1; 14 nucleotides match TRBD2. The V segment lost 3 bases and the J segment 8 bases; nucleotides outside the gene matches: 4. Per the germline V gene, CDR1 is SGHRS and CDR2 is YFSETQ. This CDR3 contains 15 residues.

In its sample, this clone was seen once. The V call is TRBV5-4, the J call TRBJ2-5; D unclear. Trimming took off 5 bases at V and 2 bases at J, with 7 bases between the two ends. The CDR3 length is 12 residues. The germline CDR1 and CDR2 sequences are SGHNT and YYREEE (reference sequence). The CDR3 region is CASSPGQETQYF. The CDR3, as DNA: TGTGCCAGCAGTCCCGGGCAAGAGACCCAGTACTTC. Full variable domain (missing parts from reference TRBV5-4 and TRBJ2-5): ETGVTQSPTHLIKTRGQQVTLRCSSQSGHNTVSWYQQALGQGPQFIFQYYREEENGRGNFPPRFSGLQFPNYSSELNVNALELDDSALYLCASSPGQETQYFGPGTRLLVL.

The V and J genes are TRBV7-9 and TRBJ2-2; the match to TRBD2 covers 12 bases. CDR1 and CDR2 from the germline V gene are SEHNR and FQNEAQ (reference sequence). The length of the CDR3 is 17 residues. Germline trimming cut 5 bases from V and 7 bases from J; bases unmatched to any gene: 11. The CDR3 reads CASSPLAGGQEGGELFF. In DNA form, the CDR3 reads TGTGCCAGCAGCCCTCTAGCGGGAGGGCAAGAGGGCGGGGAGCTGTTTTTT.

This clone was recorded once. V and J are TRBV28 and TRBJ2-7; no definite D call. CDR1 and CDR2 (germline): MDHEN, SYDVKM. V lost 3 bases and J lost 3, with 6 bases in between. CDR3 length equals 12 residues. The CDR3 loop is CASSLYVYEQYF. Written as DNA, the CDR3 is TGTGCCAGCAGTTTGTATGTCTACGAGCAGTACTTC.

The chain employs TRBV18 and TRBJ1-5; the D gene is possibly TRBD1 (6 bases). CDR3 length: 15 amino acids. The germline CDR1 and CDR2 sequences are KGHSH and LQKENI. Trimming took off 3 bases at V and 7 bases at J, with 16 bases between the two ends. The chain's CDR3 is CASSPFEGGRQPQHF. CDR3 coding DNA: TGTGCCAGCTCACCGTTCGAAGGGGGAAGGCAGCCCCAGCATTTT.

The chain links TRBV4-2 to TRBJ1-2, with 7 positions matching TRBD1. The germline gives CDR1 LGHNA, CDR2 YNFKEQ. The CDR3 is 16 amino acids. The V and J ends lost 1 base and 2 bases, in that order; junction bases with no gene match: 7. In nucleotides, the CDR3 is TGTGCCAGCAGCCAAGTCACAGGGGCGGGGAACTATGGCTACACCTTC. Residues: CASSQVTGAGNYGYTF.

Only one count was recorded for this clone. The chain joins TRBV28 to TRBJ1-1; D is perhaps TRBD1 (6 bases). Germline CDR1 and CDR2: MDHEN and SYDVKM. CDR3 size: 13 residues. V dropped 8 bases and J dropped 1 base, with 11 bases sitting between them. CDR3: CASFRGQNTEAFF. The CDR3 DNA reads TGTGCCAGCTTTCGGGGACAGAACACTGAAGCTTTCTTT.

The chain is built from TRBV11-2 and TRBJ1-4, with D possibly matching TRBD1 (6 bases). This CDR3 contains 15 residues. Germline CDR1 and CDR2: SGHAT and FQNNGV. Trimming took off 0 bases at V and 8 bases at J, with 13 bases between the two ends. The CDR3 region has the DNA TGTGCCAGCAGCTTAGATTGGGGGGGCAGCGAAAAACTGTTTTTT. This translates into CASSLDWGGSEKLFF.

The chain is built from TRBV6-1 and TRBJ2-2; D remains ambiguous. V was pared by 3 bases and J by 5 bases, with 7 bases between. The germline V gene has CDR1 MNHNS and CDR2 SASEGT. This CDR3 region has 13 residues. The CDR3 is CASSDWLTGELFF. The CDR3, as DNA: TGTGCCAGCAGTGACTGGCTGACCGGGGAGCTGTTTTTT.

This clone came up a few times. This rearrangement joins TRBV28 to TRBJ2-5; TRBD1 aligns across 7 bases. V shed 3 bases, J shed 3 bases, and the junction held 10 bases outside the gene matches. Germline V CDR1 and CDR2: MDHEN, SYDVKM. This CDR3 has 16 residues. CDR3 amino acids: CASSFPGTASKETQYF. Written as DNA, the CDR3 is TGTGCCAGCAGTTTCCCCGGGACAGCCTCAAAAGAGACCCAGTACTTC.

The chain combines TRBV14 with TRBJ1-6; no clear D. The germline CDR1 and CDR2 sequences are SGHDN and FVKESK. The CDR3 totals 15 residues. V lost 0 bases and J lost 6, with 9 bases in between. The CDR3 is CASSQDRPSNSPLHF. The CDR3 nucleotides read TGTGCCAGCAGCCAAGATCGCCCCAGTAATTCACCCCTCCACTTT.